Listed here is a single T cell receptor beta chain. Its antigen is unknown. The V segment lost 6 bases and the J segment 2 bases; nucleotides outside the gene matches: 6. The germline CDR1 and CDR2 sequences are ENHRY and SYGVKD. The CDR3 loop spans 14 amino acids. The sample belongs to a study of cytomegalovirus exposure and HLA in healthy donors. At the level of the study: The study placed less than 90% of its approximately 400 genotyped donors in the Caucasian-associated ancestry cluster.

It was with 60 Vbeta and 13 Jbeta primers that the PCR ran. Here immunoSEQ multiplex PCR was the method, and the copy in TCRdb shows in-frame clones only, minus some. The table records 60,000 to 90,000 clones, about two thirds of them present only once. Study results and limitations: An ancestry cluster, one associated with Asian ancestry, reportedly showed fewer N-insertions than the approximately 720-donor mean in a later analysis.

The sample comprised PBMCs. V and J are TRBV10-3 and TRBJ2-7, with 8 bases aligning to TRBD1. The sequence came from a man aged 35 to 55 in good health and CMV-seropositive. The CDR3 loop reads CAIRGQDLTYEQYF. The CDR3 nucleotides read TGTGCCATCAGGGGACAGGACTTAACCTACGAGCAGTACTTC.